This T cell receptor beta chain was captured in a study of blood T cell repertoires in COVID-19. Study context: There were acute and convalescent COVID-19 samples, and they came from the United States, Italy and Spain. Sources were T cells, B-cell-depleted T cells, or PBMCs; the material itself was cDNA or gDNA.

Using immunoSEQ multiplex PCR, the repertoire was profiled, and TCRdb retains in-frame clones only, with some absent. The sample yields roughly 150,000 clones, approximately 78% seen once. The junction had 5 bases not matched to a gene; V was cut back by 2 bases and J by 8 bases. Germline CDR1 and CDR2: LGHDT and YNNKEL (reference sequence). The length of the CDR3 is 13 residues. The sequenced sample consisted of peripheral blood. This clonotype was sampled from a human donor in a cohort sampled during active COVID-19. This chain joins TRBV3-1 (or the pseudogene TRBV3-2) and TRBJ2-7; 8 bases are a match to TRBD1. CDR3: CASSQMRQGQQYF. As DNA, the CDR3 is TGTGCCAGCAGCCAAATGAGACAGGGGCAGCAGTACTTC.